A selection of T cell receptor beta chains follows, all from one sample in a study of T cell responses to AZD1222 COVID-19 vaccine. Profiling relied on immunoSEQ multiplex PCR, and the TCRdb table lists in-frame clones only, not all of them. The sample yields 150,000 to 250,000 clones, 85% to 95% seen once. Source: peripheral blood, taken 28 days after the second AZD1222 dose. Receptors were obtained from an adult who received the AZD1222 COVID-19 vaccine. CDR3s include the opening cysteine and the closing phenylalanine or tryptophan. Each record gives: CDR3 protein, CDR3 DNA, D gene, V gene, clone size, J gene. A D gene is named only where the DNA matches it firmly. A clone size is listed for some rows: how often the clone was seen (once, few, many), or a class if it is expanded.

CASSQQGAGNTF	TGTGCCAGCAGTCAACAGGGGGCAGGGAACACCTTC	TRBD1	TRBV28	.	TRBJ1-2
CASSLVENTIYF	TGTGCCAGCAGCTTGGTCGAAAACACCATATATTTT	.	TRBV5-6	.	TRBJ1-3
CASSINRDSYNEQFF	TGTGCCAGCAGTATAAACAGAGACTCCTACAATGAGCAGTTCTTC	.	TRBV27	.	TRBJ2-1
CASSLALGSLHF	TGTGCCAGCAGTTTAGCGTTGGGTTCCCTCCACTTT	.	TRBV12-3/TRBV12-4	.	TRBJ1-6
CASTPGGPEAFF	TGTGCCAGCACCCCAGGTGGGCCTGAAGCTTTCTTT	.	TRBV7-9	.	TRBJ1-1
CSVSRQGPYEQYF	TGCAGCGTTAGCAGGCAGGGACCTTACGAGCAGTACTTC	.	TRBV29-1	.	TRBJ2-7
CASIWRAGANVLTF	TGTGCCAGTATCTGGAGGGCTGGGGCCAACGTCCTGACTTTC	.	TRBV19	.	TRBJ2-6
CASSVGRATNEKLFF	TGCGCCAGCAGTGTCGGCAGGGCAACTAATGAAAAACTGTTTTTT	.	TRBV5-1	few	TRBJ1-4
CASSRPERGRVNTEAFF	TGCGCCAGCAGCCGCCCAGAGAGGGGCAGGGTGAACACTGAAGCTTTCTTT	.	TRBV4-1	.	TRBJ1-1
CASSEARTGYPIYGYTF	TGTGCCAGCAGTGAAGCGAGGACAGGGTACCCAATATATGGCTACACCTTC	TRBD1	TRBV6-1	.	TRBJ1-2
CSASNRGGYGYTF	TGCAGTGCTAGTAACAGGGGCGGCTATGGCTACACCTTC	TRBD1	TRBV20-1	.	TRBJ1-2
CASRIGAGNTEAFF	TGTGCCAGCAGGATCGGCGCGGGAAACACTGAAGCTTTCTTT	.	TRBV21-1	.	TRBJ1-1
CASSATTGSGANVLTF	TGTGCCAGCAGCGCAACGACAGGCTCTGGGGCCAACGTCCTGACTTTC	.	TRBV7-8	.	TRBJ2-6
CASAPWGQGFRGYTF	TGTGCCAGCGCTCCGTGGGGACAGGGCTTTAGGGGCTACACCTTC	TRBD1	TRBV5-6	.	TRBJ1-2
CAWSQQGWEKLFF	TGTGCCTGGAGTCAACAGGGATGGGAAAAACTGTTTTTT	.	TRBV30	.	TRBJ1-4
CASSVERFHSGNTIYF	TGTGCCAGCAGCGTAGAGAGGTTTCATTCTGGAAACACCATATATTTT	.	TRBV9	.	TRBJ1-3
CASSQGIAGSSYNEQFF	TGTGCCAGCAGCCAAGGAATAGCGGGGAGCTCCTACAATGAGCAGTTCTTC	TRBD2	TRBV4-2	.	TRBJ2-1
CASSGPTLGTGELFF	TGTGCCAGCAGCGGGCCAACCTTGGGCACCGGGGAGCTGTTTTTT	.	TRBV6-5	.	TRBJ2-2
CASSRQDYYEQYF	TGTGCCAGCAGCCGACAGGATTACTACGAGCAGTACTTC	.	TRBV5-5	.	TRBJ2-7
CASSQHAYEQYF	TGTGCCAGCAGCCAACACGCGTACGAGCAGTACTTC	.	TRBV16	.	TRBJ2-7
CASSQIPGMNTEAFF	TGCGCCAGCAGCCAAATTCCAGGGATGAACACTGAAGCTTTCTTT	.	TRBV4-1	few	TRBJ1-1
CASSAQGQETQYF	TGCGCCAGCAGCGCACAGGGGCAAGAGACCCAGTACTTC	TRBD1	TRBV5-1	.	TRBJ2-5
CASSSIPGNQPQHF	TGTGCCAGCAGCTCAATCCCGGGGAATCAGCCCCAGCATTTT	.	TRBV7-2	once	TRBJ1-5
CASSSTGGHTEAFF	TGTGCCAGCAGCTCTACAGGGGGCCACACTGAAGCTTTCTTT	TRBD1	TRBV7-9	.	TRBJ1-1
CASSLSSGTSSPYTEAFF	TGTGCCAGCAGTTTATCCTCCGGGACAAGTTCCCCTTACACTGAAGCTTTCTTT	.	TRBV27	.	TRBJ1-1
CASSEALRKGGESGYTF	TGTGCCAGCAGTGAAGCGCTTCGGAAAGGGGGGGAATCTGGCTACACCTTC	.	TRBV2	once	TRBJ1-2
CATKTGGGNTIYF	TGTGCCACCAAGACAGGGGGTGGAAACACCATATATTTT	TRBD1	TRBV28	.	TRBJ1-3
CASSLGQGGYTF	TGTGCCAGCAGTTTAGGCCAGGGGGGCTACACCTTC	.	TRBV12-3/TRBV12-4	.	TRBJ1-2
CASSYSTGFYGYTF	TGTGCCAGCAGTTACTCGACAGGATTCTATGGCTACACCTTC	.	TRBV6-5	.	TRBJ1-2
CASSLGGYQETQYF	TGCGCCAGCAGCTTGGGCGGGTACCAAGAGACCCAGTACTTC	.	TRBV5-1	.	TRBJ2-5
CASSVGTPEQFF	TGTGCCAGCAGCGTAGGAACTCCTGAGCAGTTCTTC	.	TRBV9	few	TRBJ2-1
CASSEGVLGSYEQYF	TGTGCCAGCAGTGAAGGGGTGCTGGGCTCCTACGAGCAGTACTTC	.	TRBV2	.	TRBJ2-7
CASSYEGTGSYNEQFF	TGTGCCAGCAGTTACGAAGGGACAGGGTCCTACAATGAGCAGTTCTTC	TRBD1	TRBV6-6	once	TRBJ2-1
CASILQGSGELFF	TGTGCCAGCATTCTACAGGGGTCCGGGGAGCTGTTTTTT	TRBD1	TRBV28	.	TRBJ2-2
CASSPPGGTEAFF	TGCGCCAGCAGCCCCCCGGGGGGCACTGAAGCTTTCTTT	.	TRBV5-1	.	TRBJ1-1
CASKEWADNSPLHF	TGTGCCAGTAAGGAGTGGGCGGATAATTCACCCCTCCACTTT	.	TRBV19	.	TRBJ1-6
CATSSHRGPEAFF	TGTGCCACCAGCAGCCACAGGGGTCCTGAAGCTTTCTTT	TRBD1	TRBV15	.	TRBJ1-1
CASSPGTGAYNEQFF	TGTGCCAGCAGTCCCGGGACAGGGGCTTACAATGAGCAGTTCTTC	TRBD1	TRBV14	.	TRBJ2-1
CASGGTSTDTQYF	TGTGCCAGCGGAGGTACTAGCACAGATACGCAGTATTTT	.	TRBV6-4	.	TRBJ2-3
CSASSVGQLNSPLHF	TGCAGTGCTAGTAGTGTGGGTCAGTTGAATTCACCCCTCCACTTT	.	TRBV20-1	once	TRBJ1-6
CASSIRQPQHF	TGTGCCAGCAGCATCCGTCAGCCCCAGCATTTT	.	TRBV28	few	TRBJ1-5
CSVRQENNSPLHF	TGCAGCGTGCGACAGGAAAATAATTCACCCCTCCACTTT	.	TRBV29-1	.	TRBJ1-6
CASRVDLSNQPQHF	TGTGCCAGCAGGGTTGATCTTAGCAATCAGCCCCAGCATTTT	.	TRBV2	.	TRBJ1-5
CASSPSDAAQYF	TGTGCCAGCTCACCCTCCGATGCGGCCCAGTACTTC	.	TRBV18	.	TRBJ2-5
CASSYDGKRGYTF	TGTGCCAGCAGTTACGATGGGAAACGGGGCTACACCTTC	.	TRBV6-5	.	TRBJ1-2
CASSSPDSRYEQYF	TGTGCCAGCAGCTCCCCCGACTCCCGCTACGAGCAGTACTTC	.	TRBV7-2	.	TRBJ2-7
CASSQRAMGQNTEAFF	TGCGCCAGCAGCCAAAGGGCCATGGGTCAGAACACTGAAGCTTTCTTT	.	TRBV4-1	few	TRBJ1-1
CASSQDTSSYNEQFF	TGCGCCAGCAGCCAAGACACGAGCTCCTACAATGAGCAGTTCTTC	.	TRBV5-1	.	TRBJ2-1